Sequencing of this TCR beta chain was carried out in a study of T cell clones after liver transplantation. At the level of the study: HCV positivity affected three of eight recipients; the rest lacked autoimmune or viral indications. Draws occurred before transplant, before withdrawal, and after complete or failed withdrawal.

CDR1 MNHEY and CDR2 SVGAGI come from the germline V gene. The length of the CDR3 is 14 residues. Trimming removed 7 bases at V and 2 bases at J, with 11 bases between. Profiling relied on immunoSEQ multiplex PCR, and the TCRdb table lists in-frame clones only, not all of them. The table shows fewer than 65,000 clones, with less than 75% occurring only once. CD3+CD4+ and CD3+CD8+ cells were FACS-sorted from thawed unstimulated PBMCs. This clone occurred a few times. V is TRBV6-5 and J is TRBJ2-2; D perhaps matches TRBD1 (5 bases). The specimen was CD4+ T cells from blood, collected at the 22-month timepoint. The sequence was collected from a human patient who received a liver transplant. Some T cells may have originated in the graft donor. CDR3 loop: CASMGPANTGELFF. DNA of the CDR3: TGTGCCAGCATGGGGCCGGCCAACACCGGGGAGCTGTTTTTT.